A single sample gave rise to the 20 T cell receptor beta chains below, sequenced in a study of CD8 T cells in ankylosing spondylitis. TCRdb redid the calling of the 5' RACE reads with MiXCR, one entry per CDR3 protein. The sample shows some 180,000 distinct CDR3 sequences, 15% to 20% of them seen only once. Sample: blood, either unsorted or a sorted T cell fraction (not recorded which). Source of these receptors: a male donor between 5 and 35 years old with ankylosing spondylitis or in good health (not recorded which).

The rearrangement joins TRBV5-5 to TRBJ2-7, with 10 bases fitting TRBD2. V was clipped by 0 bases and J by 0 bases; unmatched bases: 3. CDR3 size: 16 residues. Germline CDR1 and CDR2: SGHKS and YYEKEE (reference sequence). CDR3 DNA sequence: TGTGCCAGCAGCTTGGCCAGCGGGAGGGCCTCCTACGAGCAGTACGTC. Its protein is CASSLASGRASYEQYV.

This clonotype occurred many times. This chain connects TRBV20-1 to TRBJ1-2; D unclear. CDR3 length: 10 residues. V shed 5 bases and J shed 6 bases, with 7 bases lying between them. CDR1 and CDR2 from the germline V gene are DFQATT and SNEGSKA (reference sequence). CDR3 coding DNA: TGCAGTGCTCGGAGGGATGGCTACACCTTC. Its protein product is CSARRDGYTF.

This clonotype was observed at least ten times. CDR3 in DNA: TGTGCCAGCAGCCAAGAGGGGACAGGCCATGAAAAACTGTTTTTT. Its protein product is CASSQEGTGHEKLFF. This chain connects TRBV4-2 to TRBJ1-4; 8 bases fit TRBD1. With V trimmed by 0 bases and J by 6 bases, 3 bases remained unmatched. This CDR3 has 15 amino acids. Germline assignment: CDR1 LGHNA and CDR2 YNFKEQ.

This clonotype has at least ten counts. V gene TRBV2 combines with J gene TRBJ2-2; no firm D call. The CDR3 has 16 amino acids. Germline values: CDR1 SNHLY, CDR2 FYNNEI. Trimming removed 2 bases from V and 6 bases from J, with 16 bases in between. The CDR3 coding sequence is TGTGCCAGCAGTGAATCGGGCGGTGGAATCCCCGGGGAGCTGTTTTTT. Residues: CASSESGGGIPGELFF.

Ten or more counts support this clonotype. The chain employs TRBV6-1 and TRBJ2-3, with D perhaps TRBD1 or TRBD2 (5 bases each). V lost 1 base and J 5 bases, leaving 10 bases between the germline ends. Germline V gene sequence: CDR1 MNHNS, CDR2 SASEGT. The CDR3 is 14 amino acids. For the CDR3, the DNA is TGTGCCAGCAGTGAAGTGGGGGTCATAGATACGCAGTATTTT. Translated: CASSEVGVIDTQYF.

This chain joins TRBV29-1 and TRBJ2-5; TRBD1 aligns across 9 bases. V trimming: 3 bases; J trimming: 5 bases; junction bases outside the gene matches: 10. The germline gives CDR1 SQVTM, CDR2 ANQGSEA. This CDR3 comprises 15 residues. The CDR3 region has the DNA TGCAGCGTTGATGGGACAGGGAAAGTCGCGGAGACCCAGTACTTC. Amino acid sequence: CSVDGTGKVAETQYF.

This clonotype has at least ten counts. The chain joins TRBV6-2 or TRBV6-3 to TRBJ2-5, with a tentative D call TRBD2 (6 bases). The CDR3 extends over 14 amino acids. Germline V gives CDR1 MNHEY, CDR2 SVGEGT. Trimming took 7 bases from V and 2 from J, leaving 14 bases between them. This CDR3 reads CASNFNRGQETQYF. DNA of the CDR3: TGTGCCAGCAACTTCAACCGGGGGCAAGAGACCCAGTACTTC.

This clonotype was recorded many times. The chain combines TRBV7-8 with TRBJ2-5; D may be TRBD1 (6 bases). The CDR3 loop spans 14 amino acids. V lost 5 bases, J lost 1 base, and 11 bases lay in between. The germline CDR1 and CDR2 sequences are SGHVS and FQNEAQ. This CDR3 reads CASSHRDIQETQYF. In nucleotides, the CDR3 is TGTGCCAGCAGCCACCGGGACATCCAAGAGACCCAGTACTTC.

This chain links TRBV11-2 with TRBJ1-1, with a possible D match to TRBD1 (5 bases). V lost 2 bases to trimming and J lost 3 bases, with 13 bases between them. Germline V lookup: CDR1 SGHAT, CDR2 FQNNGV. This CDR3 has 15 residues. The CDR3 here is CASSLFGGLDTEAFF. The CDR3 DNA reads TGTGCCAGCAGCTTATTCGGGGGGTTGGACACTGAAGCTTTCTTT.

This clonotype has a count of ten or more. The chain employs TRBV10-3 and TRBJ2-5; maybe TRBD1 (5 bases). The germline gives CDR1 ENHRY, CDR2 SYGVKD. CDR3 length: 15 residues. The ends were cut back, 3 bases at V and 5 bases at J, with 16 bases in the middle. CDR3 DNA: TGTGCCATCAGTGAATTTCAGGGTGGATGGGAGACCCAGTACTTC. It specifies CAISEFQGGWETQYF.

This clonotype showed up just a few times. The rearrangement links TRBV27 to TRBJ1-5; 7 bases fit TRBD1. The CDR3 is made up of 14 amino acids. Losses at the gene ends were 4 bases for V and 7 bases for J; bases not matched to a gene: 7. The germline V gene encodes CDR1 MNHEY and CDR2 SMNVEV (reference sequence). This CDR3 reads CASSSGQARQPQHF. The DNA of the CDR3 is TGTGCCAGCAGTTCTGGACAGGCCAGGCAGCCCCAGCATTTT.

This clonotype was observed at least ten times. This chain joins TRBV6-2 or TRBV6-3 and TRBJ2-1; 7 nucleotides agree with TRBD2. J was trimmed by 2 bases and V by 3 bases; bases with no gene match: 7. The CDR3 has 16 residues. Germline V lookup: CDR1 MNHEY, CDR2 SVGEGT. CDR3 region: CASSYLAEPPYNEQFF. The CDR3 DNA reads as TGTGCCAGCAGTTATCTAGCGGAGCCCCCCTACAATGAGCAGTTCTTC.

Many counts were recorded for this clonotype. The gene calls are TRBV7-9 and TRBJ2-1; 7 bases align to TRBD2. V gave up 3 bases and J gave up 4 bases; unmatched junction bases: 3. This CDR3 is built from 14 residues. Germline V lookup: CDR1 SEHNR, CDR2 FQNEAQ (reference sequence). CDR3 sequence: CASSFLADYNEQFF. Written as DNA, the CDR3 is TGTGCCAGCAGCTTCCTAGCGGATTACAATGAGCAGTTCTTC.

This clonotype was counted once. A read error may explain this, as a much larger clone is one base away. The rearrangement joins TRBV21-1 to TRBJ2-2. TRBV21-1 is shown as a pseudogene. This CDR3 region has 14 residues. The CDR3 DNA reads TGTGCCAGCAGCAACAGTGCCAACACCAGGGAGCTGTTTTTT. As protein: CASSNSANTRELFF.

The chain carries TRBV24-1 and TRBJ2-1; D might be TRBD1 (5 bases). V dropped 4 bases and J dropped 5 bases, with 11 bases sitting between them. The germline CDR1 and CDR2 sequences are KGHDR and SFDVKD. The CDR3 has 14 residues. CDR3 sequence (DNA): TGTGCCACCAGTGACCGACAGTGGAACAATGAGCAGTTCTTC. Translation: CATSDRQWNNEQFF.

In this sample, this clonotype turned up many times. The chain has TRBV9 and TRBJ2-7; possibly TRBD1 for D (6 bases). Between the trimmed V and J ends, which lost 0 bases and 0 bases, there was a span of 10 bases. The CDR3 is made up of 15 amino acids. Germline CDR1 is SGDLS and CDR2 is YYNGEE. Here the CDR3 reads CASSVADRGSYEQYF. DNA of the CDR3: TGTGCCAGCAGCGTAGCGGACAGAGGCTCCTACGAGCAGTACTTC.

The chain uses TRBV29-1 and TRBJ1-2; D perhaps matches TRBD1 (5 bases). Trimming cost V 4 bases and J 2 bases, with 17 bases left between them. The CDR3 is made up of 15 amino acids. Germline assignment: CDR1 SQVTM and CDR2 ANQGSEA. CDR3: CSVGPRVKSNYGYTF. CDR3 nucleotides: TGCAGCGTTGGACCCAGGGTCAAGTCGAACTATGGCTACACCTTC.

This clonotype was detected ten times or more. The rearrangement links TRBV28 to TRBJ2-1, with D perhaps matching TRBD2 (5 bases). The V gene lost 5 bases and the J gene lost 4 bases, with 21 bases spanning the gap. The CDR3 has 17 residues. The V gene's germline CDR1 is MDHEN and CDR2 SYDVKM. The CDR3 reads CASSPNRWGAVYNEQFF. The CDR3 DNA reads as TGTGCCAGCAGTCCGAACCGATGGGGAGCGGTTTACAATGAGCAGTTCTTC.

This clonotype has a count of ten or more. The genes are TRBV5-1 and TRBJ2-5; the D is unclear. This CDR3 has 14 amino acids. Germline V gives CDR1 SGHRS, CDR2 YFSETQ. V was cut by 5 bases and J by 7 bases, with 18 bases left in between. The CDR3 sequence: CASSSDPGMGTQYF. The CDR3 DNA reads TGCGCCAGCAGTTCCGACCCTGGGATGGGGACCCAGTACTTC.

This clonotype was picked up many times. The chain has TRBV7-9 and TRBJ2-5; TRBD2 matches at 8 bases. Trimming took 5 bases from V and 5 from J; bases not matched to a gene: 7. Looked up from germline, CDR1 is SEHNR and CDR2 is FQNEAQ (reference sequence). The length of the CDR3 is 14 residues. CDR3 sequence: CASSIRGGRETQYF. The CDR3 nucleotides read TGTGCCAGCAGCATCCGGGGGGGGCGGGAGACCCAGTACTTC.